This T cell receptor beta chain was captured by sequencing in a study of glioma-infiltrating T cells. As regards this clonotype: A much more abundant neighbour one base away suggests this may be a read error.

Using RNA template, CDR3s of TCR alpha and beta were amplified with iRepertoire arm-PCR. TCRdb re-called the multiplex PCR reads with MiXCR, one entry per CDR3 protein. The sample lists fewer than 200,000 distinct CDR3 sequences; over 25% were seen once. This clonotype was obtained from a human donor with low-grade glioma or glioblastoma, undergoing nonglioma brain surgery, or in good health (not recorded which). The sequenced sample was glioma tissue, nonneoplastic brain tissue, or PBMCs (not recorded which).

In DNA, the CDR3 is TGTGCCAGCAGCTTAGCCTGGACAGATGCGCAGTATTTT. This translates into CASSLAWTDAQYF. The chain has TRBV28 and TRBJ2-3; D is possibly TRBD1 (6 bases). This CDR3 region has 13 residues. From germline, CDR1 is MDHEN and CDR2 SYDVKM.